These 4 T cell receptor beta chains were all obtained from the same sample, sequenced in a study of T-cell reconstitution after alpha-beta-depleted transplantation in children. The TCRbeta library was prepared with unique molecular identifiers. One entry per CDR3 protein results from TCRdb running MiXCR on the PCR reads. Among around 700,000 distinct CDR3 sequences, about an eighth were seen once, and the ten largest hold around 0.76%. This specimen was PBMCs, taken before TCRalphabeta/CD19-depleted stem cell transplant. The origin of the receptors is a girl aged 2 to 9 with congenital amegakaryocytic thrombocytopenia, due to receive a stem cell transplant.

This clonotype was counted ten times or more. The chain uses TRBV28 and TRBJ1-2, with TRBD1 as a possible D gene (6 bases). The ends were cut back, 2 bases at V and 8 bases at J, with 9 bases in the middle. Germline CDR1 MDHEN, CDR2 SYDVKM. This CDR3 has 12 residues. The CDR3 coding sequence is TGTGCCAGCAGTTTAAACAGGGACGGCTACACCTTC. Residues: CASSLNRDGYTF.

At least ten counts were recorded for this clonotype. The gene calls are TRBV7-8 and TRBJ2-5; D remains ambiguous. This CDR3 contains 12 residues. CDR1 and CDR2 from the germline V gene are SGHVS and FQNEAQ. Trimming left V 5 bases short and J 2 bases short, with 6 bases between. The CDR3 bases are TGTGCCAGCAGCAACTTACAAGAGACCCAGTACTTC. It is translated as CASSNLQETQYF. Complete variable domain (other parts from reference TRBV7-8 and TRBJ2-5): GAGVSQSPRYKVAKRGQDVALRCDPISGHVSLFWYQQALGQGPEFLTYFQNEAQLDKSGLPSDRFFAERPEGSVSTLKIQRTQQEDSAVYLCASSNLQETQYFGPGTRLLVL.

This chain connects TRBV11-2 to TRBJ2-3; 7 positions agree with TRBD2. The V segment lost 5 bases and the J segment 0 bases; nucleotides outside the gene matches: 20. Germline loops: CDR1 SGHAT, CDR2 FQNNGV. The CDR3 extends over 20 amino acids. The DNA of the CDR3 is TGTGCCAGCAGCCAACCCGCGTTTGAGGGCCTAGCGGCCAGCACAGATACGCAGTATTTT. Its translation: CASSQPAFEGLAASTDTQYF.

This clonotype was detected only a few times. The CDR3 loop is CASTTTSGANEQFF. CDR3 nucleotides: TGTGCCAGCACCACGACTAGCGGGGCCAATGAGCAGTTCTTC. The genes are TRBV6-5 and TRBJ2-1; 11 positions agree with TRBD2. V was clipped by 7 bases and J by 6 bases; unmatched bases: 5. Germline CDR1 is MNHEY and CDR2 is SVGAGI. The CDR3 is 14 residues long.